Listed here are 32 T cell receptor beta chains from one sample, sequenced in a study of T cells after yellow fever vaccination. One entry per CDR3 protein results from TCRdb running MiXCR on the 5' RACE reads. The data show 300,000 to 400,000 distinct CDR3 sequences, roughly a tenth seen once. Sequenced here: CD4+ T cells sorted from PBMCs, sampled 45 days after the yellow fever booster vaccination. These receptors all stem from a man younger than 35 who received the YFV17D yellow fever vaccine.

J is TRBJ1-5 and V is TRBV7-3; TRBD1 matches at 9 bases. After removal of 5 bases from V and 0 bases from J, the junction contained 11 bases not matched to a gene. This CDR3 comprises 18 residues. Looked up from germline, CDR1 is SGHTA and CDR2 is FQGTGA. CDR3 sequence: CASSRTDRGKYSNQPQHF. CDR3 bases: TGTGCCAGCAGCCGAACGGACAGGGGCAAGTATAGCAATCAGCCCCAGCATTTT.

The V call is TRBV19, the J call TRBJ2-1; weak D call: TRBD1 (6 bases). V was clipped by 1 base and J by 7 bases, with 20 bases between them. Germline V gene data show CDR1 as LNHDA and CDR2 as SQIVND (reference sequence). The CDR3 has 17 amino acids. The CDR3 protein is CASSIAGRGIVLNEQFF. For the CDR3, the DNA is TGTGCCAGTAGTATAGCTGGCAGGGGAATCGTTTTGAATGAGCAGTTCTTC.

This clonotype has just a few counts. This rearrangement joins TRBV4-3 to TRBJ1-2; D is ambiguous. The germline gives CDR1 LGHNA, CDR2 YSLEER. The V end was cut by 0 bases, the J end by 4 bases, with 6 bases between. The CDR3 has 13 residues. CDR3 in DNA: TGCGCCAGCAGCCAAGATCCCGGCTATGGCTACACCTTC. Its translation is CASSQDPGYGYTF.

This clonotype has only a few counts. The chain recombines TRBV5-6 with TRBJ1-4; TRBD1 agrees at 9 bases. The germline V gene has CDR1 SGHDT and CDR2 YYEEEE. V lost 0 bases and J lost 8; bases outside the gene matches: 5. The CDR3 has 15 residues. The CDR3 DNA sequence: TGTGCCAGCAGCTTGGGGGACAGGGTTATCGAAAAACTGTTTTTT. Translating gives CASSLGDRVIEKLFF.

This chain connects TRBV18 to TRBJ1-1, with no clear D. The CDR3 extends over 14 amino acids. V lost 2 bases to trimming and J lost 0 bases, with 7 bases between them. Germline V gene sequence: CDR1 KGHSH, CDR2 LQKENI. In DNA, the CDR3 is TGTGCCAGCTCACCAACGGGTTTGAACACTGAAGCTTTCTTT. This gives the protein CASSPTGLNTEAFF.

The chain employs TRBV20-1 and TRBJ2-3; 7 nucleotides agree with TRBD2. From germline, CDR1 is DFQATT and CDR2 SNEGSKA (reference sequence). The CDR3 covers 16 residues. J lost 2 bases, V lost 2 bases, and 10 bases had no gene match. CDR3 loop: CSARKRPAGPTDTQYF. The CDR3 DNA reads TGCAGTGCTAGAAAGAGGCCAGCGGGGCCCACAGATACGCAGTATTTT.

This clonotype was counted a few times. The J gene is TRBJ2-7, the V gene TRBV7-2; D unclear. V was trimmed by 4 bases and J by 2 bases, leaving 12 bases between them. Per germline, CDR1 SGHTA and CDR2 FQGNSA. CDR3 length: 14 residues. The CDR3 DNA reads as TGTGCCAGCAGCTCGGCCCCTGGGACCTACGAGCAGTACGTC. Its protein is CASSSAPGTYEQYV.

The CDR3 loop reads CASSPPASTDTQYF. Written as DNA, the CDR3 is TGTGCCAGCTCACCACCGGCTAGCACAGATACGCAGTATTTT. The chain couples TRBV18 to TRBJ2-3; D is undetermined. The V end lost 0 bases, the J end lost 0 bases, and 4 bases lay between the germline ends. Per the germline V gene, CDR1 is KGHSH and CDR2 is LQKENI. This CDR3 region has 14 residues.

The CDR3 DNA is TGTGCCAGCAGTTCGGACTCGGGGAAGATGTTTTTT. It specifies CASSSDSGKMFF. The chain uses TRBV25-1 and TRBJ1-4; the D is unclear. Germline lookup yields CDR1 MGHDK and CDR2 SYGVNS. The CDR3 spans 12 residues. V dropped 5 bases and J dropped 15 bases, with 16 bases sitting between them.

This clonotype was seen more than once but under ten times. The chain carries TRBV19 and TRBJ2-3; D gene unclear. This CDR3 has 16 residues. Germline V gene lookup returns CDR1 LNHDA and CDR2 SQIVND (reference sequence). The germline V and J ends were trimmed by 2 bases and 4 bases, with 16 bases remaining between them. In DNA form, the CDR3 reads TGTGCCAGTAGTATATTCCCTCCTAGAATGGCAGATACGCAGTATTTT. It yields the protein CASSIFPPRMADTQYF.

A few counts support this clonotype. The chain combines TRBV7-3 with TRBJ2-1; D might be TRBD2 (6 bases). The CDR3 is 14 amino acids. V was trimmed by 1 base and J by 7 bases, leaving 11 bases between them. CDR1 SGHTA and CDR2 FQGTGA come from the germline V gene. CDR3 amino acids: CASSLRGDVNEQFF. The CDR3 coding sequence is TGTGCCAGCAGCTTAAGGGGGGACGTGAATGAGCAGTTCTTC.

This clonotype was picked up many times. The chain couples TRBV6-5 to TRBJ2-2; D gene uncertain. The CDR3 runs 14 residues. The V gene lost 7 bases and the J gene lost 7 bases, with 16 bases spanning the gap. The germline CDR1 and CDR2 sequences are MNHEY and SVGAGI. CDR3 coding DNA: TGTGCCAGCAAAGGTTTTTCGGGTTACGGGGAGCTGTTTTTT. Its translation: CASKGFSGYGELFF.

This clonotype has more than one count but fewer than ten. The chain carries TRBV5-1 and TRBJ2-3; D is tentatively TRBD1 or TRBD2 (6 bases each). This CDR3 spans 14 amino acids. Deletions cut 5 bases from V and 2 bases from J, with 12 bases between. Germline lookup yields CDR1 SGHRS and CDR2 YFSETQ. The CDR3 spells CASSERGDTDTQYF. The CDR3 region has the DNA TGCGCCAGCAGTGAGAGGGGGGACACAGATACGCAGTATTTT. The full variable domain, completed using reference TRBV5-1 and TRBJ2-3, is KAGVTQTPRYLIKTRGQQVTLSCSPISGHRSVSWYQQTPGQGLQFLFEYFSETQRNKGNFPGRFSGRQFSNSRSEMNVSTLELGDSALYLCASSERGDTDTQYFGPGTRLTVL.

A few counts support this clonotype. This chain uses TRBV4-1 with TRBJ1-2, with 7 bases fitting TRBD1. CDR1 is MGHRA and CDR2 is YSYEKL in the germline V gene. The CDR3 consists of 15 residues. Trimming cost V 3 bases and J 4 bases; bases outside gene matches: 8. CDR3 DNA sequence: TGCGCCAGCAGCCAGGAGACAGGGTCCAGCTATGGCTACACCTTC. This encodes CASSQETGSSYGYTF.

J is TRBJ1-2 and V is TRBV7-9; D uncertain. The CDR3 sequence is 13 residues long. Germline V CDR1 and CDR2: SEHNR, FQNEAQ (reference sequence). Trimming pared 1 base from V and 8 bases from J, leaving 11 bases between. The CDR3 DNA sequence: TGTGCCAGCAGCTTAGTTGGGGAGTCCGGCTACACCTTC. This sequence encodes CASSLVGESGYTF.

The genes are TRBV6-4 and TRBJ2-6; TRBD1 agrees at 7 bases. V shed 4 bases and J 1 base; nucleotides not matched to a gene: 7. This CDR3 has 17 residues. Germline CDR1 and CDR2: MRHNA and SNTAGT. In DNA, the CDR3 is TGTGCCAGCAGTGTAGACAGGGTATCTTCTGGGGCCAACGTCCTGACTTTC. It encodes CASSVDRVSSGANVLTF.

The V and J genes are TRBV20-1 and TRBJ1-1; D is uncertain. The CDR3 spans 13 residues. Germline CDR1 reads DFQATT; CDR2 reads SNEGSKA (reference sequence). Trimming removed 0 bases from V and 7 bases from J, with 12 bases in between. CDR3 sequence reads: CSARDNGLFEAFF. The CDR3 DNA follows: TGCAGTGCTAGAGATAATGGACTGTTTGAAGCTTTCTTT.

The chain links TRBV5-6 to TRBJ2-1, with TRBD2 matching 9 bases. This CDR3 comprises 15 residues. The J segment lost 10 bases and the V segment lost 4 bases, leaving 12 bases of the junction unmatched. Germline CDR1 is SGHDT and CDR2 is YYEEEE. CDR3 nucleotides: TGTGCCAGCAGCAGGACTTGCGGGGGGGCCTGGGAGCAGTTCTTC. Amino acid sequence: CASSRTCGGAWEQFF.

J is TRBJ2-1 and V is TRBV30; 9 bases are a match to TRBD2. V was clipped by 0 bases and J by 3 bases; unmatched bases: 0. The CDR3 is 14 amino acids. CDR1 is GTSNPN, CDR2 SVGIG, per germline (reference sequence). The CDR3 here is CAWSVAGGYNEQFF. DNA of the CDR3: TGTGCCTGGAGTGTAGCGGGGGGCTACAATGAGCAGTTCTTC.

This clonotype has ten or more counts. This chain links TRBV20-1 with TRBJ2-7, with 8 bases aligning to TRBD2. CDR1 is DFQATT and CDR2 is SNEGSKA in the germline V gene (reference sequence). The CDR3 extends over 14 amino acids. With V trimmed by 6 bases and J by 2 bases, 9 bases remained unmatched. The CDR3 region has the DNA TGCAGTGCATTGAGCGGGGGCCTGACCTACGAGCAGTACTTC. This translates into CSALSGGLTYEQYF.

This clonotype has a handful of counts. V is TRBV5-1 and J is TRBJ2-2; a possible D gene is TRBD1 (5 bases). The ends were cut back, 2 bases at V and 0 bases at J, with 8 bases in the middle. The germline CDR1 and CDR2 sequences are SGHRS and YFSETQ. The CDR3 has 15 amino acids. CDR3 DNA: TGCGCCAGCAGCTTAGACAGCGCGAACACCGGGGAGCTGTTTTTT. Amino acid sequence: CASSLDSANTGELFF. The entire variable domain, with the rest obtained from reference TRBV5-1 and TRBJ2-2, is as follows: KAGVTQTPRYLIKTRGQQVTLSCSPISGHRSVSWYQQTPGQGLQFLFEYFSETQRNKGNFPGRFSGRQFSNSRSEMNVSTLELGDSALYLCASSLDSANTGELFFGEGSRLTVL.

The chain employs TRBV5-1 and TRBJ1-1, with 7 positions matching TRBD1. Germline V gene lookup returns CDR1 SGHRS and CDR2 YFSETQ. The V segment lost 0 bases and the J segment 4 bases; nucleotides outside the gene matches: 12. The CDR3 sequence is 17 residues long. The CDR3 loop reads CASSLGAWRGLSTEAFF. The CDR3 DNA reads TGCGCCAGCAGCTTGGGGGCCTGGAGGGGGCTGAGCACTGAAGCTTTCTTT. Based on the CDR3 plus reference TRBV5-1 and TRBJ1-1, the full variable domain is KAGVTQTPRYLIKTRGQQVTLSCSPISGHRSVSWYQQTPGQGLQFLFEYFSETQRNKGNFPGRFSGRQFSNSRSEMNVSTLELGDSALYLCASSLGAWRGLSTEAFFGQGTRLTVV.

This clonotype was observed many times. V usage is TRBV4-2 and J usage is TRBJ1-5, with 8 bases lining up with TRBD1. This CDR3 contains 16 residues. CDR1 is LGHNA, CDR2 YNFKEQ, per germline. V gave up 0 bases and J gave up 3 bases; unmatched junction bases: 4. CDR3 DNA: TGTGCCAGCAGCCAAGACACAGGGGGGAACAATCAGCCCCAGCATTTT. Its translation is CASSQDTGGNNQPQHF.

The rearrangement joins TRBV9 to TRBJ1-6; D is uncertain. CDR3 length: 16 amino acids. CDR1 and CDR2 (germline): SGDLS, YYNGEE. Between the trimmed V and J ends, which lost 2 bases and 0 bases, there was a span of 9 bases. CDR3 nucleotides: TGTGCCAGCAGCGTGGCCGCGAGCTCCTATAATTCACCCCTCCACTTT. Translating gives CASSVAASSYNSPLHF.

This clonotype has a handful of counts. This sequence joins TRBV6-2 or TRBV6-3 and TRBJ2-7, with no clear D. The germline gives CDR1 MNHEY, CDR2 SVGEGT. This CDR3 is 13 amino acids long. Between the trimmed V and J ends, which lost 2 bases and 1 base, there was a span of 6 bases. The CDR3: CASSYVASYEQYV. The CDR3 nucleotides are TGTGCCAGCAGTTACGTGGCGTCCTACGAGCAGTACGTC.

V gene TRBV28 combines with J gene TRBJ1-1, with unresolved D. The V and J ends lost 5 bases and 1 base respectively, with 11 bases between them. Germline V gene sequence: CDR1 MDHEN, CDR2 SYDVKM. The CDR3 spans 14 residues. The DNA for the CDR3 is TGTGCCAGCAGTCTAATACAGCCGAACACTGAAGCTTTCTTT. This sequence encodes CASSLIQPNTEAFF.

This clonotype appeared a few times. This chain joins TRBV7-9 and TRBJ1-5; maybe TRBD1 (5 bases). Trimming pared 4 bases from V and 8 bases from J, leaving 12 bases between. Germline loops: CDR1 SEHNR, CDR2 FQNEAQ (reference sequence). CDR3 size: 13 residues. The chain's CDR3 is CASSSRGSEPQHF. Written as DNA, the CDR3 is TGTGCCAGCAGCTCAAGGGGAAGTGAGCCCCAGCATTTT. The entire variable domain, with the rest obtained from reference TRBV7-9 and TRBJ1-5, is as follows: DTGVSQNPRHKITKRGQNVTFRCDPISEHNRLYWYRQTLGQGPEFLTYFQNEAQLEKSRLLSDRFSAERPKGSFSTLEIQRTEQGDSAMYLCASSSRGSEPQHFGDGTRLSIL.

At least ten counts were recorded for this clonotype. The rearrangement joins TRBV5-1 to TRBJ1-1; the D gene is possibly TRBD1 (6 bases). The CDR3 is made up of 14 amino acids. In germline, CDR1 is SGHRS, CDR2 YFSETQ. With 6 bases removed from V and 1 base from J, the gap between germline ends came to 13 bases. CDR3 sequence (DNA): TGCGCCAGCAATCCTAGGGGGAAGAACACTGAAGCTTTCTTT. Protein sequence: CASNPRGKNTEAFF. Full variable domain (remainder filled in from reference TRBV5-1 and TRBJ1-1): KAGVTQTPRYLIKTRGQQVTLSCSPISGHRSVSWYQQTPGQGLQFLFEYFSETQRNKGNFPGRFSGRQFSNSRSEMNVSTLELGDSALYLCASNPRGKNTEAFFGQGTRLTVV.

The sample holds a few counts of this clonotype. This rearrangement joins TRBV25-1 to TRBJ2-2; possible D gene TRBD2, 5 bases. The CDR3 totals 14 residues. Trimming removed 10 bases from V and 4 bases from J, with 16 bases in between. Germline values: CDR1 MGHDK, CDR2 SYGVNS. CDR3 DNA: TGTGCCACCGGACGGTCCGAGGGCACCGGGGAGCTGTTTTTT. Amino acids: CATGRSEGTGELFF.

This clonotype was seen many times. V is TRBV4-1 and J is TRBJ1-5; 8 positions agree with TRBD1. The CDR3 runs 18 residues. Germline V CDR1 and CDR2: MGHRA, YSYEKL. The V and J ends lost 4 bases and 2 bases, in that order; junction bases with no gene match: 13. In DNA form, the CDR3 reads TGCGCCAGCAGCCGACAGGGGTTAGCAGGGGTGGGCAATCAGCCCCAGCATTTT. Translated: CASSRQGLAGVGNQPQHF.

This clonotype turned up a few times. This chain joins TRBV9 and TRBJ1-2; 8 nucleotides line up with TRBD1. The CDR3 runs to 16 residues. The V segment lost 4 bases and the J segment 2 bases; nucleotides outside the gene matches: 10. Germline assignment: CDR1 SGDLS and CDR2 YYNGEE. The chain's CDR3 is CASSSKDRGLNYGYTF. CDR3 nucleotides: TGTGCCAGCAGCTCGAAAGACAGGGGTCTAAACTATGGCTACACCTTC. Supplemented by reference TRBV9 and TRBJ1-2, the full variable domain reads DSGVTQTPKHLITATGQRVTLRCSPRSGDLSVYWYQQSLDQGLQFLIQYYNGEERAKGNILERFSAQQFPDLHSELNLSSLELGDSALYFCASSSKDRGLNYGYTFGSGTRLTVV.

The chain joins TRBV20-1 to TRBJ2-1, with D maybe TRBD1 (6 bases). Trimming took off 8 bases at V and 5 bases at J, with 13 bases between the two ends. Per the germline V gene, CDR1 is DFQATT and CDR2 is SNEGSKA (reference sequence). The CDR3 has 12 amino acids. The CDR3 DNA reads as TGCAGTCGCGACAGGTACAACAATGAGCAGTTCTTC. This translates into CSRDRYNNEQFF.